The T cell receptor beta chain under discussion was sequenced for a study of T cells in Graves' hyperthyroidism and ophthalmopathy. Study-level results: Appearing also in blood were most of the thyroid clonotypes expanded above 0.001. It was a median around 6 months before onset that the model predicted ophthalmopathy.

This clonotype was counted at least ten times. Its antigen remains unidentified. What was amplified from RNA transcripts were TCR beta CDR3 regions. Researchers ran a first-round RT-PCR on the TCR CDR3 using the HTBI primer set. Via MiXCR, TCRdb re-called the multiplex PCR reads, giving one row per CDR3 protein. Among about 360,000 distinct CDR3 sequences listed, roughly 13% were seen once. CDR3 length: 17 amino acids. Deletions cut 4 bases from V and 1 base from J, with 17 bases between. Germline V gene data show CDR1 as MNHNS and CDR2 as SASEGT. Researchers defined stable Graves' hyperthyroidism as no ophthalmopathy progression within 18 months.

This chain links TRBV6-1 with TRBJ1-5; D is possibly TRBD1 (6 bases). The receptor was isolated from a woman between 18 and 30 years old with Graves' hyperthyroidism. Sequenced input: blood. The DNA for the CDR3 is TGTGCCAGCAGTGTTCGGGAGTGGACAGCCAGCAATCAGCCCCAGCATTTT. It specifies CASSVREWTASNQPQHF.